Listed here is a single T cell receptor beta chain. The CDR3 is 13 amino acids. The germline gives CDR1 LGHDT, CDR2 YNNKEL (reference sequence). V lost 7 bases, J lost 4 bases, and 13 bases lay in between. This record comes from a study of blood T cell repertoires in COVID-19. At the level of the study: Collection of acute and convalescent COVID-19 samples took place in the United States, Italy and Spain.

Assay used: immunoSEQ multiplex PCR; TCRdb lists only in-frame clones, some missing. The profile covers tens of thousands of clones, with roughly 87% appearing a single time and roughly 15% taken by the ten largest. This chain joins TRBV3-1 (or the pseudogene TRBV3-2) and TRBJ1-1; the D gene is possibly TRBD1 (6 bases). The sample was peripheral blood. This clonotype was sampled from a male donor with acute or convalescent COVID-19. The CDR3: CASMNRETTEAFF. The CDR3, as DNA: TGTGCCAGCATGAACAGGGAGACCACTGAAGCTTTCTTT.